The 14 T cell receptor beta chains listed next were all sequenced from one sample in a study of blood T cell repertoires in COVID-19. Assay: immunoSEQ multiplex PCR; the TCRdb copy retains only in-frame clones and omits some. The table includes over 350,000 clones, 85% to 90% detected once. Source material: PBMCs or T cells enriched from blood (not recorded which). The source of these receptors is a woman in her late teens or twenties who had recovered from COVID-19.

This rearrangement joins TRBV7-2 to TRBJ1-4, with 8 bases identical to TRBD1. This CDR3 comprises 14 residues. Per the germline V gene, CDR1 is SGHTA and CDR2 is FQGNSA. V dropped 5 bases and J dropped 7; count of bases not matched to a gene: 6. The DNA of the CDR3 is TGTGCCAGCAGCCTGGACAGGGATAGTGAAAAACTGTTTTTT. Translated, it gives CASSLDRDSEKLFF.

J is TRBJ1-2 and V is TRBV2; 7 nucleotides align to TRBD1. In germline, CDR1 is SNHLY, CDR2 FYNNEI. The V and J ends lost 0 bases and 5 bases, in that order; junction bases with no gene match: 6. The CDR3 length is 15 residues. DNA for the CDR3: TGTGCCAGCAGTGAAGCGACCGGGACAGTTTATGGCTACACCTTC. Amino acid sequence: CASSEATGTVYGYTF.

The chain couples TRBV7-2 to TRBJ1-2, with D possibly TRBD1 on 6 matching bases. With 2 bases removed from V and 8 bases from J, the gap between germline ends came to 15 bases. Germline assignment: CDR1 SGHTA and CDR2 FQGNSA. There are 14 residues in the CDR3. The CDR3 reads CASSLTGSGRGYTF. CDR3 coding DNA: TGTGCCAGCAGCTTAACAGGGTCCGGGCGGGGCTACACCTTC.

The chain couples TRBV5-1 to TRBJ1-1; D unresolved. Germline CDR1 and CDR2: SGHRS and YFSETQ. Between the trimmed V and J ends, which lost 0 bases and 1 base, there was a span of 10 bases. The CDR3 consists of 15 residues. The CDR3 DNA reads TGCGCCAGCAGCTTGGTTGGTGAGTCGAACACTGAAGCTTTCTTT. Amino acid sequence: CASSLVGESNTEAFF.

The chain recombines TRBV6-5 with TRBJ1-3, with TRBD1 identical over 7 bases. Germline V lookup: CDR1 MNHEY, CDR2 SVGAGI. The CDR3 sequence is 15 residues long. V gave up 6 bases and J gave up 1 base; unmatched junction bases: 6. The CDR3 sequence: CASRDAGGSGNTIYF. The CDR3 coding sequence is TGTGCCAGCAGGGACGCAGGGGGGTCTGGAAACACCATATATTTT.

The rearrangement uses TRBV30 and TRBJ1-1; possibly TRBD1 for D (5 bases). This CDR3 region has 13 residues. Germline-derived CDR1 and CDR2 are GTSNPN and SVGIG (reference sequence). The V and J ends lost 0 bases and 6 bases respectively, with 11 bases between them. The CDR3 DNA reads TGTGCCTGGAGTGTACAGGCCATGGCTGAAGCTTTCTTT. This encodes CAWSVQAMAEAFF.

V and J are TRBV6-5 and TRBJ1-4, with D perhaps TRBD1 (6 bases). Germline CDR1 and CDR2: MNHEY and SVGAGI. V shed 7 bases and J shed 14 bases, with 14 bases lying between them. This CDR3 spans 11 amino acids. CDR3: CASNHRAELFF. DNA of the CDR3: TGTGCCAGCAACCACAGGGCCGAGCTGTTTTTT.

The J gene is TRBJ1-4, the V gene TRBV15; TRBD1 aligns across 7 bases. The CDR3 is 17 residues long. Germline V lookup: CDR1 LNHNV, CDR2 YYDKDF (reference sequence). J gave up 7 bases and V 1 base, and 12 bases lay outside the gene matches. CDR3 coding DNA: TGTGCCACCAGCAGAGTCCGAGGGGGACAGAGAGGTGAAAAACTGTTTTTT. This encodes CATSRVRGGQRGEKLFF.

The chain couples TRBV28 to TRBJ1-2; D perhaps matches TRBD1 (5 bases). Trimming stripped 11 bases from V and 7 bases from J, with 20 bases between. The germline V gene has CDR1 MDHEN and CDR2 SYDVKM. The CDR3 has 13 amino acids. The CDR3 DNA follows: TGTGCCGCGGGGCTGTTGCCCTCCCTTGGCTACACCTTC. Translation gives CAAGLLPSLGYTF.

This clone was found once. The genes are TRBV21-1 and TRBJ2-6; the D call of TRBD1 is as the table states it, not checked on the DNA. TRBV21-1 is shown as a pseudogene. The CDR3 loop spans 18 amino acids. The CDR3 loop reads CASGHDSLNPSGANVLTF. The CDR3, as DNA: TGTGCCAGCGGACACGACAGCTTAAATCCCTCTGGGGCCAACGTCCTGACTTTC.

The table lists this clone with a few counts. Different DNA sequences within this sample yield the same CDR3. CDR3 nucleotide sequence: TGTGCCTGGAGTTTGGGAGGGAATCAGCCCCAGCATTTT. Its translation is CAWSLGGNQPQHF. The genes are TRBV30 and TRBJ1-5; D gene unclear. Germline V CDR1 and CDR2: GTSNPN, SVGIG (reference sequence). V shed 2 bases and J shed 4 bases, with 9 bases lying between them. CDR3 size: 13 residues.

The chain links TRBV19 to TRBJ1-2, with a tentative D call TRBD1 (6 bases). V was pared by 5 bases and J by 0 bases, with 16 bases between. The CDR3 consists of 16 residues. Germline CDR1 and CDR2: LNHDA and SQIVND (reference sequence). CDR3 sequence (DNA): TGTGCCAGTAGTCTGACCCCTGGGGGCGCTAACTATGGCTACACCTTC. It codes for CASSLTPGGANYGYTF. Using reference TRBV19 and TRBJ1-2 for the parts outside the CDR3, the full variable domain is DGGITQSPKYLFRKEGQNVTLSCEQNLNHDAMYWYRQDPGQGLRLIYYSQIVNDFQKGDIAEGYSVSREKKESFPLTVTSAQKNPTAFYLCASSLTPGGANYGYTFGSGTRLTVV.

The chain carries TRBV6-5 and TRBJ1-3; D is ambiguous. CDR1 and CDR2 from the germline V gene are MNHEY and SVGAGI. The CDR3 is 15 residues long. The germline V and J ends were trimmed by 10 bases and 0 bases, with 16 bases remaining between them. The CDR3 protein is CATLDYPFSGNTIYF. For the CDR3, the DNA is TGTGCCACCCTGGACTATCCATTCTCTGGAAACACCATATATTTT.

The rearrangement joins TRBV5-1 to TRBJ1-2; no reliable D call. The CDR3 spans 13 residues. Looked up from germline, CDR1 is SGHRS and CDR2 is YFSETQ. V shed 4 bases and J shed 4 bases, with 11 bases lying between them. CDR3 nucleotides: TGCGCCAGCAGCCCTGAAAGCGTCTATGGCTACACCTTC. Protein: CASSPESVYGYTF.